The 27 T cell receptor beta chains listed next were all sequenced from one sample in a study of T-cell reconstitution after alpha-beta-depleted transplantation in children. The TCRbeta library was prepared with unique molecular identifiers. TCRdb re-derived calls from the PCR reads in MiXCR, one entry per CDR3 protein. The table includes 230,000 or so distinct CDR3 sequences, about 12% detected once. The material was PBMCs from the stem cell graft donor, obtained from the stem cell graft. These receptors were obtained from a human donor who donated a stem cell graft to a child with acute lymphoblastic leukemia.

This clonotype was seen ten or more times. The chain has TRBV7-9 and TRBJ2-7; D is possibly TRBD2 (5 bases). The germline gives CDR1 SEHNR, CDR2 FQNEAQ (reference sequence). The CDR3 sequence is 15 residues long. V was clipped by 5 bases and J by 2 bases, with 16 bases between them. The CDR3 DNA reads as TGTGCCAGCAGCCTTGGCGGGCCCCAACCCTACGAGCAGTACTTC. Its protein is CASSLGGPQPYEQYF.

About this clonotype: Since a much larger clone is just one base distant, this may be a read error. The rearrangement links TRBV20-1 to TRBJ1-1; no firm D call. This CDR3 region has 14 residues. The germline V gene has CDR1 DFQATT and CDR2 SNEGSKA (reference sequence). CDR3 in amino acids: CSAPILQAPTESFF. As DNA, the CDR3 is TGCAGTGCTCCTATTTTACAAGCACCCACTGAATCTTTCTTT.

As concerns this clonotype: A much larger clone lies one base from this, so it may be a read error. The chain carries TRBV5-1 and TRBJ2-7; D possibly corresponds to TRBD1 (5 bases). This CDR3 contains 13 residues. Germline CDR1 is SGHRS and CDR2 is YFSETQ. V was shortened by 4 bases and J by 5 bases, with 13 bases between the two germline ends. CDR3 in amino acids: CASSAGHLHEQYF. CDR3 sequence (DNA): TGCGCCAGCAGCGCTGGACACCTTCACGAGCAGTACTTC.

This clonotype was detected many times. The chain employs TRBV30 and TRBJ2-5, with 15 bases aligning to TRBD2. CDR3 size: 17 residues. Germline V CDR1 and CDR2: GTSNPN, SVGIG (reference sequence). V lost 5 bases, J lost 3 bases, and 10 bases stayed unmatched. In DNA, the CDR3 is TGTGCCTGGTCTTGGACTAGCGGGAGGGCCACTAAAGAGACCCAGTACTTC. Amino acids: CAWSWTSGRATKETQYF. The complete variable domain, with remaining parts taken from reference TRBV30 and TRBJ2-5, reads SQTIHQWPATLVQPVGSPLSLECTVEGTSNPNLYWYRQAAGRGLQLLFYSVGIGQISSEVPQNLSASRPQDRQFILSSKKLLLSDSGFYLCAWSWTSGRATKETQYFGPGTRLLVL.

This clonotype was detected many times. V gene TRBV6-1 combines with J gene TRBJ1-6; 9 bases are shared with TRBD1. The V gene end was trimmed by 7 bases and the J gene end by 7 bases; junction bases not matched to a gene: 8. The CDR3 consists of 15 residues. The V gene's germline CDR1 is MNHNS and CDR2 SASEGT. CDR3 DNA sequence: TGTGCCAGCAAACCCGGGGACAGGGAGAATTCACCCCTCCACTTT. Protein sequence: CASKPGDRENSPLHF.

This clonotype was counted at least ten times. The rearrangement joins TRBV7-2 to TRBJ2-7; D might be TRBD2 (5 bases). Between the trimmed V and J ends, which lost 9 bases and 0 bases, there was a span of 9 bases. This CDR3 comprises 12 residues. Germline CDR1 is SGHTA and CDR2 is FQGNSA. CDR3 region: CASGLTSYEQYF. CDR3 coding DNA: TGTGCCAGTGGACTGACCTCCTACGAGCAGTACTTC.

Ten or more counts support this clonotype. The V call is TRBV7-2, the J call TRBJ1-1; 7 bases agree with TRBD1. The CDR3 consists of 16 residues. Trimming cost V 4 bases and J 0 bases; bases outside gene matches: 8. CDR1 SGHTA and CDR2 FQGNSA come from the germline V gene. The CDR3 bases are TGTGCCAGCAGCTCACAGGGGCCTGGAATGAACACTGAAGCTTTCTTT. Protein: CASSSQGPGMNTEAFF.

This clonotype came up many times. The rearrangement uses TRBV6-1 and TRBJ2-1, with 10 nucleotides matching TRBD2. V lost 8 bases, J lost 6 bases, and 4 bases stayed unmatched. Germline CDR1 and CDR2: MNHNS and SASEGT. This CDR3 has 13 amino acids. This CDR3 is CASGGTSVNEQFF. DNA of the CDR3: TGTGCCAGCGGAGGGACTAGCGTCAATGAGCAGTTCTTC.

This clonotype appeared many times. The chain employs TRBV12-3 or TRBV12-4 and TRBJ1-1; 10 bases match TRBD1. This CDR3 is 14 amino acids long. V shed 6 bases, J shed 4 bases, and the junction held 5 bases outside the gene matches. The CDR3 sequence is CASSLTGGFTEAFF. CDR3 nucleotides: TGTGCCAGCAGCCTGACAGGGGGCTTCACTGAAGCTTTCTTT.

Turning to this clonotype: Since a much larger clone is just one base distant, this may be a read error. The chain is built from TRBV3-1 and TRBJ2-2; possible D gene TRBD2, 7 bases. The germline V gene has CDR1 LGHDT and CDR2 YNNKEL (reference sequence). This CDR3 has 17 residues. The CDR3 DNA reads as TGTGCCAGCAGCCTCCTAGGGGGGGCTGCGAACACCGGGGAGCCGTTTTTT. Amino acid sequence: CASSLLGGAANTGEPFF.

This clonotype was observed many times. This chain joins TRBV5-1 and TRBJ2-3, with 7 bases that match TRBD2. Trimming cost V 1 base and J 3 bases; bases outside gene matches: 5. Germline V gives CDR1 SGHRS, CDR2 YFSETQ. The CDR3 sequence is 15 residues long. Written as DNA, the CDR3 is TGCGCCAGCAGCTTGAGCGGGACCGTGACAGATACGCAGTATTTT. It codes for CASSLSGTVTDTQYF.

This clonotype was seen at least ten times. The V and J genes are TRBV10-3 and TRBJ2-7; possibly TRBD1 or TRBD2 for D (5 bases each). Germline CDR1 ENHRY, CDR2 SYGVKD. Trimming pared 11 bases from V and 1 base from J, leaving 21 bases between. The CDR3 length is 15 residues. CDR3 in DNA: TGTGCCGCCCGGGGTGGGGCAGGGAATTCCTACGAGCAGTACTTC. Protein sequence: CAARGGAGNSYEQYF.

This clonotype has a handful of counts. The CDR3 sequence: CATLLAGSYEQYF. CDR3 nucleotides: TGTGCCACCCTACTAGCGGGGTCCTACGAGCAGTACTTC. The J gene is TRBJ2-7, the V gene TRBV10-3, with 10 bases matching TRBD2. Germline loops: CDR1 ENHRY, CDR2 SYGVKD. J was trimmed by 1 base and V by 10 bases; bases with no gene match: 4. This CDR3 spans 13 amino acids.

In this sample, this clonotype turned up many times. The gene calls are TRBV20-1 and TRBJ2-5; possibly TRBD1 or TRBD2 for D (5 bases each). Germline CDR1 reads DFQATT; CDR2 reads SNEGSKA (reference sequence). The CDR3 loop spans 15 amino acids. Trimming cost V 0 bases and J 1 base, with 12 bases left between them. This CDR3 is CSARDHGGLQETQYF. In DNA form, the CDR3 reads TGCAGTGCTAGAGATCATGGGGGTCTCCAAGAGACCCAGTACTTC.

Here the CDR3 DNA reads TGTGCCAGTAGTATAGGGGACAGGGGGAACACCGGGGAGCTGTTTTTT. Its translation is CASSIGDRGNTGELFF. The chain recombines TRBV19 with TRBJ2-2; 10 bases match TRBD1. The germline V gene encodes CDR1 LNHDA and CDR2 SQIVND (reference sequence). The CDR3 length is 16 residues. Trimming at V came to 1 base and at J to 1 base, leaving 0 bases not matched to a gene.

Note on this clonotype: It may be a read error: a sequence one base away is much more abundant. The chain combines TRBV28 with TRBJ2-3, with a possible D match to TRBD2 (5 bases). This CDR3 region has 14 residues. Per germline, CDR1 MDHEN and CDR2 SYDVKM. The CDR3 region is CASSFQNSEGTQSF. The CDR3, as DNA: TGTGCCAGCAGTTTCCAGAACTCTGAGGGTACGCAGTCTTTT.

This clonotype was counted at least ten times. The chain links TRBV6-5 to TRBJ1-1; a weak D match, TRBD1 (6 bases). Per germline, CDR1 MNHEY and CDR2 SVGAGI. V lost 0 bases, J lost 6 bases, and 8 bases lay in between. The CDR3 is 13 amino acids. CDR3 in amino acids: CASSYSDRPEAFF. DNA for the CDR3: TGTGCCAGCAGTTACTCGGACAGACCTGAAGCTTTCTTT.

This clonotype showed up many times. The rearrangement joins TRBV6-1 to TRBJ1-5; D remains ambiguous. Trimming took off 1 base at V and 4 bases at J, with 2 bases between the two ends. The CDR3 consists of 12 residues. Germline V CDR1 and CDR2: MNHNS, SASEGT. Here the CDR3 reads CASSEGNQPQHF. The DNA for the CDR3 is TGTGCCAGCAGTGAAGGGAATCAGCCCCAGCATTTT.

This clonotype was recorded many times. The gene calls are TRBV5-1 and TRBJ2-1; the match to TRBD2 covers 9 bases. The CDR3 runs to 17 residues. CDR1 is SGHRS and CDR2 is YFSETQ in the germline V gene. Trimming at V came to 0 bases and at J to 8 bases, leaving 12 bases not matched to a gene. The CDR3 is CASSLAVSSGNSDEQFF. Written as DNA, the CDR3 is TGCGCCAGCAGCTTGGCGGTCTCTAGCGGGAACTCAGATGAGCAGTTCTTC.

At least ten counts were recorded for this clonotype. The J gene is TRBJ2-7, the V gene TRBV28; possible D gene TRBD2, 5 bases. V was cut by 4 bases and J by 0 bases, with 13 bases left in between. The germline gives CDR1 MDHEN, CDR2 SYDVKM. The length of the CDR3 is 15 residues. The CDR3 region has the DNA TGTGCCAGCAGTTCCCCAGCGGATACCTCCTACGAGCAGTACTTC. This codes for CASSSPADTSYEQYF.

This clonotype was counted ten times or more. The chain employs TRBV25-1 and TRBJ2-5, with D uncertain. The germline CDR1 and CDR2 sequences are MGHDK and SYGVNS. The CDR3 runs to 10 residues. The V gene lost 11 bases and the J gene lost 4 bases, with 8 bases spanning the gap. CDR3: CAVDGETQYF. The CDR3, as DNA: TGTGCCGTTGACGGAGAGACCCAGTACTTC.

There are many counts of this clonotype. This chain joins TRBV5-1 and TRBJ2-5, with D hard to call. The CDR3 is made up of 14 amino acids. Germline-derived CDR1 and CDR2 are SGHRS and YFSETQ. V lost 4 bases, J lost 1 base, and 11 bases lay in between. The CDR3 loop is CASSRSLGQETQYF. DNA for the CDR3: TGCGCCAGCAGCCGCTCGTTAGGCCAAGAGACCCAGTACTTC.

Many counts were recorded for this clonotype. The chain uses TRBV4-3 and TRBJ2-6, with unresolved D. The CDR3 loop spans 13 amino acids. The germline V and J ends were trimmed by 3 bases and 3 bases, with 3 bases remaining between them. CDR1 is LGHNA and CDR2 is YSLEER in the germline V gene. CDR3 amino acids: CASSQGGANVLTF. DNA of the CDR3: TGCGCCAGCAGCCAGGGTGGGGCCAACGTCCTGACTTTC.

This clonotype turned up a few times. The V call is TRBV29-1, the J call TRBJ2-7; either TRBD1 or TRBD2 may supply D (5 bases each). V lost 7 bases and J 2 bases, leaving 9 bases between the germline ends. Per the germline V gene, CDR1 is SQVTM and CDR2 is ANQGSEA. The CDR3 consists of 11 residues. CDR3 sequence: CSGGTTYEQYF. CDR3 coding DNA: TGCAGCGGGGGGACCACCTACGAGCAGTACTTC.

Ten or more counts support this clonotype. This chain links TRBV7-2 with TRBJ2-2; D gene ambiguous. Germline V gene sequence: CDR1 SGHTA, CDR2 FQGNSA. V gave up 7 bases and J gave up 2 bases, with 14 bases separating them. The CDR3 contains 15 residues. The CDR3 spells CASTHPGRNTGELFF. CDR3 sequence (DNA): TGTGCCAGCACCCACCCTGGACGAAACACCGGGGAGCTGTTTTTT.

This clonotype was seen many times. This chain uses TRBV29-1 with TRBJ1-2; no firm D call. Germline loops: CDR1 SQVTM, CDR2 ANQGSEA. The CDR3 extends over 15 amino acids. Trimming stripped 6 bases from V and 7 bases from J, with 24 bases between. CDR3 residues: CSVASTATGGLGYTF. In DNA, the CDR3 is TGCAGCGTCGCCTCCACAGCAACCGGAGGTCTTGGCTACACCTTC.

This clonotype was counted many times. CDR3 bases: TGCAGCGTTGATCGCCTAGCGGGAGGAAATGAGCAGTTCTTC. It encodes CSVDRLAGGNEQFF. V usage is TRBV29-1 and J usage is TRBJ2-1; 11 nucleotides match TRBD2. Germline V gene sequence: CDR1 SQVTM, CDR2 ANQGSEA. The J segment lost 7 bases and the V segment lost 3 bases, leaving 5 bases of the junction unmatched. This CDR3 comprises 14 residues.